Here is one TCR beta chain with its context. Its antigen is unidentified. Genomic DNA of each subset was evenly split across several immunoSEQ plates. Some clones are missing from TCRdb's copy, which holds only in-frame ones; the method was immunoSEQ multiplex PCR. Of some 380,000 clones listed, around 96% are singletons. The data stem from a study of shared clonotypes between healthy human individuals. Overall study: The plates for each donor numbered three CD4 naive, three CD4 memory, two CD8 naive and one CD8 memory.

The CDR3 is 17 amino acids. V dropped 0 bases and J dropped 4; count of bases not matched to a gene: 11. Germline lookup yields CDR1 LNHNV and CDR2 YYDKDF (reference sequence). Findings and caveats of the study: Generation of non-shared clonotypes was less probable than generation of clonotypes shared by all four donors.

What was sequenced was memory CD8+ T cells sorted from blood. Subset noted: CD45RO+ cells pooled with CCR7-negative TemRA cells. This chain joins TRBV15 and TRBJ2-7, with 8 nucleotides matching TRBD1. This TCR came from a man aged 25 to 40 in good health. CDR3 sequence: CATSRDRVTGGRYEQYF. CDR3 coding DNA: TGTGCCACCAGCAGAGATCGAGTAACAGGGGGGAGATACGAGCAGTACTTC.